The present TCR beta chain was sequenced within a study of cytomegalovirus exposure and HLA in healthy donors. Regarding this clone: The target antigen is unknown.

Primers: 60 Vbeta forward and 13 Jbeta reverse. The protocol was immunoSEQ multiplex PCR, while the TCRdb copy is restricted to in-frame clones and leaves out a portion. The sample lists 150,000 or so clones; 65% to 85% were seen once. Unrecorded immune exposures were likely, despite nominal health at sampling. Study-level results: HLA allele associations emerged for 17,000 or so TCR beta sequences in a later analysis, at 0.05 false discovery rate. TCR sequences were mostly rare, though some public TCRs occurred in many donors.

The CDR3 spans 13 residues. With V trimmed by 3 bases and J by 5 bases, 3 bases remained unmatched. Germline-derived CDR1 and CDR2 are SGHNT and YYREEE (reference sequence). The specimen was PBMCs. The chain combines TRBV5-4 with TRBJ2-3; TRBD2 agrees at 7 bases. The clonotype originates from a man aged 35-49 years in good health and CMV-seropositive. CDR3 protein: CASSWGGQDTQYF. In nucleotides, the CDR3 is TGTGCCAGCAGCTGGGGAGGGCAAGATACGCAGTATTTT.